The present TCR beta chain was sequenced within a study of T cell repertoires in aging, cancer and after chemotherapy. TCR beta rearrangements were amplified from peripheral blood genomic DNA. This CDR3 region has 15 residues. Germline CDR1 reads MNHNS; CDR2 reads SASEGT. V was pared by 9 bases and J by 0 bases, with 16 bases between. Rearranged V-D-J TRB sequences were amplified with a mixed TRB-A/B primer pool. Via MiXCR, TCRdb re-called the multiplex PCR reads, giving one row per CDR3 protein. The sample yields some 5,000 distinct CDR3 sequences, less than 50% seen once. Within the sample, this clonotype is medium-sized (0.01 to 0.1%).

The genes are TRBV6-1 and TRBJ2-3; TRBD1 might be the D (6 bases). The source is a human donor in good health. Sequencing was done on a sample of blood. CDR3 nucleotides: TGTGCCAGTGGCCTAATGACAGGCAGCACAGATACGCAGTATTTT. It translates to CASGLMTGSTDTQYF.